The TCR beta chain described here comes from a study of cytomegalovirus exposure and HLA in healthy donors. Overall study context: Both the approximately 120 validation repertoires and the 666 first-cohort repertoires used the same platform, as reported by a later analysis. Study-wide points: Subsequent analysis revealed that first-cohort TCR clusters tended to co-occur in the 90 to 150 validation repertoires. Under in vitro conditions, a few CMV-associated chains were confirmed as specific for CMV antigens.

TCRdb's table, derived via immunoSEQ multiplex PCR, lists solely in-frame clones and lacks some. This sample has roughly 60,000 clones, with 91% found just once. To note about this clone: The antigen remains undetermined.

Sequenced: PBMCs. The clonotype comes from a woman in her 30s in good health and CMV-seronegative.

As DNA, the CDR3 is TGTGCCAGCAGCTTGGGGCCCACGGGGGCGGGGGTAGGCGAGCAGTACTTC. As protein: CASSLGPTGAGVGEQYF. This chain joins TRBV5-6 and TRBJ2-7; weak D call: TRBD2 (7 bases). Germline V lookup: CDR1 SGHDT, CDR2 YYEEEE. This CDR3 spans 17 amino acids. V lost 0 bases to trimming and J lost 6 bases, with 22 bases between them.